The next 16 T cell receptor beta chains were all read from a single sample in a study of chemoradiotherapy in HPV16-positive cancers. TCRdb keeps only in-frame clones here, not all; method: immunoSEQ multiplex PCR. This sample has roughly 30,000 clones; around 92% occur once, and the top ten carry approximately 3.6%. The sample here was blood, taken from a patient who underwent chemoradiotherapy. Receptors were obtained from a human donor with HPV-associated anogenital cancer.

The chain links TRBV14 to TRBJ1-2; the D is unclear. CDR1 and CDR2 from the germline V gene are SGHDN and FVKESK. V lost 2 bases and J lost 4, with 17 bases in between. CDR3 length: 16 amino acids. The CDR3 DNA sequence: TGTGCCAGCAGCCAATTACGGACGGCAGTCGGCTATGGCTACACCTTC. This codes for CASSQLRTAVGYGYTF.

The CDR3 protein is CASSVASGATKETQYF. For the CDR3, the DNA is TGTGCCAGCAGCGTAGCTAGCGGGGCGACAAAAGAGACCCAGTACTTC. V and J are TRBV9 and TRBJ2-5; the match to TRBD2 covers 9 bases. The CDR3 is made up of 16 amino acids. The junction had 6 bases not matched to a gene; V was cut back by 0 bases and J by 3 bases. Germline V gene sequence: CDR1 SGDLS, CDR2 YYNGEE.

The chain uses TRBV27 and TRBJ2-3; 7 bases are shared with TRBD2. The CDR3 is 15 amino acids. The germline V gene encodes CDR1 MNHEY and CDR2 SMNVEV (reference sequence). The V segment lost 6 bases and the J segment 2 bases; nucleotides outside the gene matches: 8. In DNA form, the CDR3 reads TGTGCCAGCAGCCCCCGGGGGGTTTACACAGATACGCAGTATTTT. This encodes CASSPRGVYTDTQYF.

The chain is built from TRBV7-2 and TRBJ2-7, with D perhaps TRBD2 (5 bases). The CDR3 covers 14 residues. Germline CDR1 and CDR2: SGHTA and FQGNSA. Trimming stripped 1 base from V and 3 bases from J, with 10 bases between. The CDR3 spells CASSLDRGNYEQYF. The CDR3 DNA sequence: TGTGCCAGCAGCTTAGATCGGGGTAACTACGAGCAGTACTTC.

DNA of the CDR3: TGTGCCAGCAGCTTAACCGCGTTTGGTGCGGGGCCCAGTGGGACCCAGTACTTC. Translating it yields CASSLTAFGAGPSGTQYF. The chain combines TRBV7-3 with TRBJ2-5; perhaps TRBD2 as D (6 bases). CDR3 size: 18 residues. V was cut by 0 bases and J by 7 bases, with 24 bases left in between. The germline V gene has CDR1 SGHTA and CDR2 FQGTGA.

The chain joins TRBV18 to TRBJ1-6, with D possibly matching TRBD1 (5 bases). The CDR3 spans 13 residues. Trimming shortened V by 3 bases and J by 7 bases, and 7 bases separated the two germline ends. In germline, CDR1 is KGHSH, CDR2 LQKENI. The DNA for the CDR3 is TGTGCCAGCTCACCCACAGGCAATTCACCCCTCCACTTT. It encodes CASSPTGNSPLHF. The complete variable domain, with remaining parts taken from reference TRBV18 and TRBJ1-6, reads NAGVMQNPRHLVRRRGQEARLRCSPMKGHSHVYWYRQLPEEGLKFMVYLQKENIIDESGMPKERFSAEFPKEGPSILRIQQVVRGDSAAYFCASSPTGNSPLHFGNGTRLTVT.

The J gene is TRBJ2-6, the V gene TRBV5-1, with D tentatively TRBD2 (7 bases). The CDR3 is 17 amino acids. Germline values: CDR1 SGHRS, CDR2 YFSETQ. Trimming removed 2 bases at V and 0 bases at J, with 12 bases between. The CDR3 region is CASSFIAGASGANVLTF. The CDR3 nucleotides read TGCGCCAGCAGCTTTATCGCGGGGGCCTCTGGGGCCAACGTCCTGACTTTC. The variable domain in full, with the rest retrieved from reference TRBV5-1 and TRBJ2-6, is KAGVTQTPRYLIKTRGQQVTLSCSPISGHRSVSWYQQTPGQGLQFLFEYFSETQRNKGNFPGRFSGRQFSNSRSEMNVSTLELGDSALYLCASSFIAGASGANVLTFGAGSRLTVL.

The V call is TRBV7-8, the J call TRBJ2-1; the D is unclear. Germline V gene sequence: CDR1 SGHVS, CDR2 FQNEAQ. This CDR3 spans 12 amino acids. V lost 2 bases to trimming and J lost 7 bases, with 6 bases between them. The CDR3 reads CASSLNGNEQFF. The CDR3 DNA follows: TGTGCCAGCAGCTTAAACGGAAATGAGCAGTTCTTC.

This chain links TRBV10-3 with TRBJ1-1; 7 bases are shared with TRBD1. The CDR3 has 14 residues. Germline CDR1 and CDR2: ENHRY and SYGVKD. The junction had 5 bases not matched to a gene; V was cut back by 2 bases and J by 5 bases. DNA of the CDR3: TGTGCCATCAGTGAGGACAGGGTAGTGACTGAAGCTTTCTTT. Translated: CAISEDRVVTEAFF.

J is TRBJ2-6 and V is TRBV4-1; D is tentatively TRBD1 or TRBD2 (5 bases each). Per germline, CDR1 MGHRA and CDR2 YSYEKL. Trimming took 1 base from V and 0 from J, leaving 19 bases between them. The length of the CDR3 is 20 residues. This CDR3 reads CASSQAPPGTGSSGANVLTF. The CDR3 nucleotides are TGCGCCAGCAGCCAAGCTCCCCCCGGGACGGGAAGCTCTGGGGCCAACGTCCTGACTTTC.

V gene TRBV7-9 combines with J gene TRBJ1-4, with 7 bases aligning to TRBD1. V was pared by 4 bases and J by 8 bases, with 10 bases of the junction left unmatched. The CDR3 covers 15 residues. From germline, CDR1 is SEHNR and CDR2 FQNEAQ (reference sequence). CDR3 sequence reads: CASSSTGVMGEKLFF. The CDR3 DNA is TGTGCCAGCAGCTCCACAGGGGTTATGGGGGAAAAACTGTTTTTT.

The DNA of the CDR3 is TGTGCCAGCAGCTTACAGGACAGGGGGCGGAATGAGCAGTTCTTC. It is translated as CASSLQDRGRNEQFF. The chain combines TRBV7-3 with TRBJ2-1, with 11 bases aligning to TRBD1. Unmatched junction bases numbered 4, after V lost 2 bases and J lost 7 bases. Germline V gene sequence: CDR1 SGHTA, CDR2 FQGTGA. The CDR3 spans 15 residues.

In DNA, the CDR3 is TGTGCCAGCAGCGTCCAGGGGGGAACAGATACGCAGTATTTT. It translates to CASSVQGGTDTQYF. This chain links TRBV9 with TRBJ2-3; D might be TRBD1 (7 bases). The CDR3 loop spans 14 amino acids. Trimming cost V 2 bases and J 3 bases, with 10 bases left between them. Per the germline V gene, CDR1 is SGDLS and CDR2 is YYNGEE.

The chain combines TRBV7-8 with TRBJ1-1; D unresolved. This CDR3 has 13 amino acids. From germline, CDR1 is SGHVS and CDR2 FQNEAQ. Trimming took 1 base from V and 1 from J, leaving 4 bases between them. In DNA, the CDR3 is TGTGCCAGCAGCTTAGATAGGAACACTGAAGCTTTCTTT. Residues: CASSLDRNTEAFF.

Only one count was recorded for this clone. The gene calls are TRBV2 and TRBJ1-5; D uncertain. This CDR3 comprises 18 residues. Trimming took off 3 bases at V and 0 bases at J, with 18 bases between the two ends. Germline V CDR1 and CDR2: SNHLY, FYNNEI. The CDR3 is CASSEEGGPYISNQPQHF. The CDR3 DNA reads as TGTGCCAGCAGTGAGGAGGGAGGCCCCTACATTAGCAATCAGCCCCAGCATTTT. The complete variable domain, with remaining parts taken from reference TRBV2 and TRBJ1-5, reads EPEVTQTPSHQVTQMGQEVILRCVPISNHLYFYWYRQILGQKVEFLVSFYNNEISEKSEIFDDQFSVERPDGSNFTLKIRSTKLEDSAMYFCASSEEGGPYISNQPQHFGDGTRLSIL.

This clone was counted a single time. This sequence joins TRBV18 and TRBJ1-3; 8 positions match TRBD1. Germline lookup yields CDR1 KGHSH and CDR2 LQKENI. This CDR3 is 14 amino acids long. With 6 bases clipped from V and 4 bases from J, the junction kept 5 bases outside the gene matches. The CDR3 bases are TGTGCCAGCTCGCATGGACAGGGAGGAAACACCATATATTTT. Its protein is CASSHGQGGNTIYF.